This T cell receptor (beta chain) derives from a study of blood T cells in healthy people across ages. Notes on the study in general: One million T cells yielded diversity estimates that were considered underestimates.

Alongside a J-beta primer mix, a sample-barcoded 5' primer served in a second PCR lasting about 6 to 11 cycles. Each CDR3 protein is one row after TCRdb ran MiXCR on the 5' RACE reads. The table shows about a million distinct CDR3 sequences, with around 49% occurring only once. Sample donors were healthy Caucasian individuals that came from Russia, aged about 6 to 95. V lost 2 bases to trimming and J lost 2 bases, with 6 bases between them. The CDR3 consists of 13 residues. Germline V gives CDR1 LGHDT, CDR2 YNNKEL (reference sequence). On this clonotype itself: Its antigen is as yet unknown.

The source material was blood. The sequence was obtained from a young man in good health. This rearrangement joins TRBV3-1 to TRBJ1-2, with D hard to call. The CDR3 loop is CASSQSINYGYTF. CDR3 nucleotides: TGTGCCAGCAGCCAATCCATCAACTATGGCTACACCTTC.